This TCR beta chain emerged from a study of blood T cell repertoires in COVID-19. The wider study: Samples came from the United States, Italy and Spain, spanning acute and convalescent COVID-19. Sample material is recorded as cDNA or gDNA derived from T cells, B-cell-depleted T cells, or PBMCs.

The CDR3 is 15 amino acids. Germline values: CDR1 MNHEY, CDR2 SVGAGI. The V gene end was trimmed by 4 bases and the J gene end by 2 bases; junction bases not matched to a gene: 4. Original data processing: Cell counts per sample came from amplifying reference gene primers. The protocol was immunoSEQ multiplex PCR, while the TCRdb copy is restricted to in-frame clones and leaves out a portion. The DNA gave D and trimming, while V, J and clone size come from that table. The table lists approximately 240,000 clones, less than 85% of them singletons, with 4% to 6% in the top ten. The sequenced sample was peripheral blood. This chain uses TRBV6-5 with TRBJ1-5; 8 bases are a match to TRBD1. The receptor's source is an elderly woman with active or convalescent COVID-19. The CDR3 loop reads CASSWGQEGNQPQHF. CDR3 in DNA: TGTGCCAGCAGTTGGGGACAGGAGGGCAATCAGCCCCAGCATTTT.